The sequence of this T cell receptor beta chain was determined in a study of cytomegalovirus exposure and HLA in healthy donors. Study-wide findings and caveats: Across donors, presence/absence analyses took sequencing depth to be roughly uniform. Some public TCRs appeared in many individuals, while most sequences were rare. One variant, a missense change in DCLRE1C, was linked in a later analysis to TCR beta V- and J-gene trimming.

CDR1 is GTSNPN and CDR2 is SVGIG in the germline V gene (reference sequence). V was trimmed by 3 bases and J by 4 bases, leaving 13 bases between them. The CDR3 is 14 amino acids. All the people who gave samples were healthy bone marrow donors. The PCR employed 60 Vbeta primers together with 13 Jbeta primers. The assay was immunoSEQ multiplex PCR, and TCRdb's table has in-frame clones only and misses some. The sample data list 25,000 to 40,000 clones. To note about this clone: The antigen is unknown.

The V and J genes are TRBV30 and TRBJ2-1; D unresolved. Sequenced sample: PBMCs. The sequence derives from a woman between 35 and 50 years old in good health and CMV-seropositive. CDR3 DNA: TGTGCCTGGAGGCCCGGTAGAAATTACAATGAGCAGTTCTTC. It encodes CAWRPGRNYNEQFF.